A single sample gave rise to the 14 T cell receptor beta chains below, sequenced in a study of blood T cell repertoires in COVID-19. Clones were sequenced by immunoSEQ multiplex PCR, and TCRdb holds only the in-frame ones, with some missing. The sample lists 100,000 to 150,000 clones; around 83% were seen once. Sequencing input: peripheral blood. The source is a man aged 80 or over with active or convalescent COVID-19.

The V call is TRBV20-1, the J call TRBJ1-1; D gene unclear. From germline, CDR1 is DFQATT and CDR2 SNEGSKA (reference sequence). The ends were cut back, 5 bases at V and 7 bases at J, with 11 bases in the middle. CDR3 length: 11 amino acids. The CDR3 loop is CSAGEGGEAFF. Here the CDR3 DNA reads TGCAGTGCTGGTGAGGGAGGTGAAGCTTTCTTT.

As DNA, the CDR3 is TGCGCCAGCAGCTTGGAGTCAGAAATCTACGAGCAGTACTTC. This translates into CASSLESEIYEQYF. The J gene is TRBJ2-7, the V gene TRBV5-1; D uncertain. This CDR3 has 14 amino acids. Germline CDR1 and CDR2: SGHRS and YFSETQ. V was shortened by 0 bases and J by 3 bases, with 10 bases between the two germline ends.

The V gene is TRBV3-1 (or the pseudogene TRBV3-2), the J gene TRBJ2-7; D possibly corresponds to TRBD2 (5 bases). The V gene lost 4 bases and the J gene lost 2 bases, with 18 bases spanning the gap. CDR3 length: 16 residues. CDR1 is LGHDT, CDR2 YNNKEL, per germline (reference sequence). The CDR3, as DNA: TGTGCCAGCAGCCTCCGTCGCGGGCTCCCTCCCTACGAGCAGTACTTC. Residues: CASSLRRGLPPYEQYF.

The chain combines TRBV7-2 with TRBJ2-7, with 15 bases that match TRBD2. With V trimmed by 3 bases and J by 2 bases, 8 bases remained unmatched. Per the germline V gene, CDR1 is SGHTA and CDR2 is FQGNSA. The CDR3 sequence is 18 residues long. Written as DNA, the CDR3 is TGTGCCAGCAGCTTCCCCGGGACTAGCGGGGGGATCGCCTACGAGCAGTACTTC. The encoded protein is CASSFPGTSGGIAYEQYF.

The chain employs TRBV6-1 and TRBJ2-1; D is possibly TRBD1 (5 bases). V was clipped by 2 bases and J by 3 bases, with 11 bases between them. The germline V gene encodes CDR1 MNHNS and CDR2 SASEGT. The CDR3 consists of 15 residues. This CDR3 is CASSEYPGNYNEQFF. DNA of the CDR3: TGTGCCAGCAGTGAATACCCAGGGAACTACAATGAGCAGTTCTTC.

The chain carries TRBV19 and TRBJ2-2, with TRBD2 identical over 10 bases. CDR1 and CDR2 from the germline V gene are LNHDA and SQIVND (reference sequence). The length of the CDR3 is 17 residues. V shed 11 bases and J 1 base; nucleotides not matched to a gene: 13. CDR3 residues: CASTGTSVDMNTGELFF. DNA of the CDR3: TGTGCCTCGACCGGGACTAGCGTTGATATGAACACCGGGGAGCTGTTTTTT.

The chain uses TRBV7-3 and TRBJ2-3, with a possible D match to TRBD2 (6 bases). The CDR3 sequence is 16 residues long. The V and J ends lost 5 bases and 3 bases respectively, with 18 bases between them. Germline V gene sequence: CDR1 SGHTA, CDR2 FQGTGA. CDR3 residues: CASSTQGVGGTDTQYF. CDR3 sequence (DNA): TGTGCCAGCAGCACGCAGGGCGTTGGAGGGACAGATACGCAGTATTTT.

The rearrangement joins TRBV7-8 to TRBJ2-1; D is uncertain. Germline values: CDR1 SGHVS, CDR2 FQNEAQ. V was shortened by 5 bases and J by 5 bases, with 10 bases between the two germline ends. The CDR3 has 13 residues. This CDR3 reads CASSITADNEQFF. The CDR3 nucleotides are TGTGCCAGCAGCATCACAGCCGACAATGAGCAGTTCTTC.

This clone appeared a few times. V is TRBV15 and J is TRBJ2-3, with a weak D call TRBD1 (5 bases). This CDR3 is 13 amino acids long. The V gene's germline CDR1 is LNHNV and CDR2 YYDKDF (reference sequence). Trimming stripped 5 bases from V and 3 bases from J, with 9 bases between. CDR3 in amino acids: CATSGAGTDTQYF. In DNA, the CDR3 is TGTGCCACCAGCGGGGCAGGGACAGATACGCAGTATTTT. The full variable domain, rest sourced from reference TRBV15 and TRBJ2-3, is DAMVIQNPRYQVTQFGKPVTLSCSQTLNHNVMYWYQQKSSQAPKLLFHYYDKDFNNEADTPDNFQSRRPNTSFCFLDIRSPGLGDTAMYLCATSGAGTDTQYFGPGTRLTVL.

The chain uses TRBV6-5 and TRBJ2-1; TRBD2 might be the D (5 bases). The CDR3 sequence is 15 residues long. V gave up 5 bases and J gave up 5 bases, with 16 bases separating them. Germline-derived CDR1 and CDR2 are MNHEY and SVGAGI. CDR3 sequence: CASSTRSDANNEQFF. In nucleotides, the CDR3 is TGTGCCAGCAGTACTCGTAGCGACGCGAACAATGAGCAGTTCTTC.

This chain connects TRBV27 to TRBJ2-5, with D maybe TRBD2 (6 bases). The V end was cut by 3 bases, the J end by 4 bases, with 12 bases between. CDR1 MNHEY and CDR2 SMNVEV come from the germline V gene (reference sequence). The CDR3 runs to 14 residues. The CDR3 region is CASSFGGGRETQYF. CDR3 sequence (DNA): TGTGCCAGCAGTTTTGGTGGAGGGAGAGAGACCCAGTACTTC.

The chain couples TRBV5-1 to TRBJ2-5; D is uncertain. From germline, CDR1 is SGHRS and CDR2 YFSETQ. CDR3 length: 14 residues. V lost 3 bases, J lost 2 bases, and 11 bases lay in between. The CDR3 reads CASSSSGGQETQYF. CDR3 nucleotides: TGCGCCAGCAGCTCGTCCGGCGGACAAGAGACCCAGTACTTC.

This clone was seen a handful of times. This chain connects TRBV3-1 (or the pseudogene TRBV3-2) to TRBJ2-7, with a tentative D call TRBD1 (6 bases). This CDR3 has 15 amino acids. The germline V gene encodes CDR1 LGHDT and CDR2 YNNKEL (reference sequence). V gave up 3 bases and J gave up 2 bases, with 14 bases separating them. The chain's CDR3 is CASSQIGQTTYEQYF. The CDR3, as DNA: TGTGCCAGCAGCCAGATCGGACAGACTACCTACGAGCAGTACTTC.

The V and J genes are TRBV2 and TRBJ1-2, with 9 bases that match TRBD1. The CDR3 consists of 16 residues. The V segment lost 7 bases and the J segment 4 bases; nucleotides outside the gene matches: 13. CDR1 SNHLY and CDR2 FYNNEI come from the germline V gene. The CDR3 bases are TGTGCCAGCACCACGGGTTGGGGACAGGGTCCCTATGGCTACACCTTC. Translated: CASTTGWGQGPYGYTF.